These T cell receptor beta chains were read from a single sample in a study of shared clonotypes between healthy human individuals. Clones were sequenced by immunoSEQ multiplex PCR, and TCRdb holds only the in-frame ones, with some missing. The table includes more than 900,000 clones, approximately 80% detected once. Source material: memory CD4+ T cells from PBMCs. These receptors were taken from a man between 18 and 29 years old in good health. Some clones in this sample may be carry-over from other donors' samples. The CDR3 runs from the conserved cysteine through the conserved F or W. D genes are given only for firm matches. Where a row states a size, it is once, few, many or the class of an expanded clone; other rows omit it.

J: TRBJ2-7; D: -; V: TRBV27; size: -; DNA: TGTGCCAGCAGTTTAGGGGGACATTCAGTACGACGGCAGTACTTC; CDR3: CASSLGGHSVRRQYF
J: TRBJ2-3; D: TRBD1; V: TRBV12-5; size: -; DNA: TGTGCTAGTGGTTTGGGGCAGGGGGCAGATACGCAGTATTTT; CDR3: CASGLGQGADTQYF
J: TRBJ1-3; D: -; V: TRBV5-1; size: -; DNA: TGCGCCAGCAGCTTGTCCGTCTCTGGAAACACCATATATTTT; CDR3: CASSLSVSGNTIYF
J: TRBJ1-5; D: -; V: TRBV5-1; size: -; DNA: TGCGCCAGCAGCCCGGACGGGGCCGAGCCCCAGCATTTT; CDR3: CASSPDGAEPQHF
J: TRBJ2-3; D: TRBD2; V: TRBV28; size: -; DNA: TGTGCCAGCAGTTTATTGGCTAGCGGGAGTTCCACAGATACGCAGTATTTT; CDR3: CASSLLASGSSTDTQYF
J: TRBJ2-4; D: TRBD1; V: TRBV5-1; size: -; DNA: TGCGCCAGCAGCTTGGAGGGCAGGGGGAACATTCAGTACTTC; CDR3: CASSLEGRGNIQYF
J: TRBJ2-1; D: -; V: TRBV11-3; size: -; DNA: TGTGCCAGCAGCTTAGAGGCCGGGAGATCCTACAATGAGCAGTTCTTC; CDR3: CASSLEAGRSYNEQFF
J: TRBJ2-7; D: TRBD1; V: TRBV11-1; size: -; DNA: TGTGCCAGCAGGACAGGGTTGGGCGAGCAGTACTTC; CDR3: CASRTGLGEQYF
J: TRBJ1-1; D: -; V: TRBV5-1; size: -; DNA: TGCGCCAGCAGCGAACTGGGTCCCACTGAAGCTTTCTTT; CDR3: CASSELGPTEAFF
J: TRBJ1-1; D: -; V: TRBV27; size: -; DNA: TGTGCCAGCAGTTTCGCCCTCTGGGGGCGCGACACTGAAGCTTTCTTT; CDR3: CASSFALWGRDTEAFF
J: TRBJ2-1; D: -; V: TRBV11-2; size: -; DNA: TGTGCCAGCAGCTTAGAAGGCAATGAGCAGTTCTTC; CDR3: CASSLEGNEQFF
J: TRBJ2-7; D: TRBD2; V: TRBV5-4; size: -; DNA: TGTGCCAGCAGCCGCAGCGGGAGCCCCAGTTCCTACGAGCAGTACTTC; CDR3: CASSRSGSPSSYEQYF
J: TRBJ2-7; D: TRBD1; V: TRBV28; size: -; DNA: TGTGCCAGCAGGCTCCAGGGGGCCGCCTACGAGCAGTACTTC; CDR3: CASRLQGAAYEQYF
J: TRBJ2-7; D: TRBD2; V: TRBV28; size: once; DNA: TGTGCCAGCAGTTTGCCCGGGACTAGCGGGGGCTACGAGCAGTACTTC; CDR3: CASSLPGTSGGYEQYF
J: TRBJ2-2; D: TRBD2; V: TRBV5-6; size: -; DNA: TGTGCCAGCAGCCGCTGGGGGACTAGCGTTTATTTGGACACCGGGGAGCTGTTTTTT; CDR3: CASSRWGTSVYLDTGELFF
J: TRBJ2-7; D: -; V: TRBV30; size: once; DNA: TGTGCCTGGCAATTACCCCTGTCAGGCGAGCAGTACTTC; CDR3: CAWQLPLSGEQYF
J: TRBJ2-6; D: -; V: TRBV27; size: -; DNA: TGTGCCAGCAGCATAGGGTCTGGGGCCAACGTCCTGACTTTC; CDR3: CASSIGSGANVLTF
J: TRBJ2-1; D: -; V: TRBV9; size: -; DNA: TGTGCCAGCAGCGTACGAGGAGGGGGCAATGAGCAGTTCTTC; CDR3: CASSVRGGGNEQFF
J: TRBJ1-5; D: -; V: TRBV6-6; size: -; DNA: TGTGCCACCGGGACATTAAATCAGCCCCAGCATTTT; CDR3: CATGTLNQPQHF
J: TRBJ1-5; D: -; V: TRBV6-1; size: -; DNA: TGTGCCAGCAGTAAAGAAGACAGGAATCAGCCCCAGCATTTT; CDR3: CASSKEDRNQPQHF
J: TRBJ2-2; D: TRBD2; V: TRBV30; size: -; DNA: TGTGCCTGGAGTGGGACTAGCGTCCGCGCGAACACCGGGGAGCTGTTTTTT; CDR3: CAWSGTSVRANTGELFF
J: TRBJ2-7; D: TRBD1; V: TRBV11-2; size: -; DNA: TGTGCCAGCAGCTTAGCCTCGGGACAGGGGTCCCCCTACGAGCAGTACTTC; CDR3: CASSLASGQGSPYEQYF
J: TRBJ2-3; D: -; V: TRBV5-1; size: -; DNA: TGCGCCAGCAGCTCCCTGAGGGAAAGCACAGATACGCAGTATTTT; CDR3: CASSSLRESTDTQYF
J: TRBJ1-4; D: -; V: TRBV20-1; size: -; DNA: TGCGGGGGACAATTTGGCGAAAAACTGTTTTTT; CDR3: CGGQFGEKLFF
J: TRBJ1-1; D: -; V: TRBV29-1; size: -; DNA: TGCAGCGTTGAACCAGGGCGGCCCACTGAAGTTTTCTTT; CDR3: CSVEPGRPTEVFF
J: TRBJ1-2; D: -; V: TRBV5-1; size: once; DNA: TGCGCCAGCAGCTTGGGGAGCCCCGCTAACTATGGCTACACCTTC; CDR3: CASSLGSPANYGYTF